Following are 24 T cell receptor beta chains from one sample sequenced in a study of post-analysis software for immune sequencing data. For these TCRs, the target antigens are not known. Presence of unique molecular identifiers characterized the TCR beta cDNA libraries. In TCRdb, the PCR reads were re-called with MiXCR into one record per CDR3 protein. This sample carries over 300,000 distinct CDR3 sequences, around 37% of them seen once, and the ten largest clones take roughly an eighth. Study-level findings and limits: With TRBV5-6, TRBV5-1 and TRBV20-1 included, about five TRBV segments were more frequent in patients than in controls.

The sequencing input was blood. Receptors originate from a girl aged 10-17 years with multiple sclerosis.

The chain joins TRBV4-1 to TRBJ1-2; 8 nucleotides agree with TRBD1. The CDR3 sequence is 14 residues long. The germline V gene encodes CDR1 MGHRA and CDR2 YSYEKL. V lost 3 bases and J lost 6; bases outside the gene matches: 6. The CDR3 spells CASSQTGERHGYTF. CDR3 in DNA: TGCGCCAGCAGCCAGACAGGGGAACGGCATGGCTACACCTTC.

CDR3 residues: CASSLISGGETEAFF. The CDR3 DNA follows: TGTGCCAGCAGCTTAATTTCTGGGGGAGAGACTGAAGCTTTCTTT. J is TRBJ1-1 and V is TRBV7-9; TRBD1 is a possible D gene (5 bases). The CDR3 extends over 15 amino acids. Trimming cost V 2 bases and J 5 bases, with 15 bases left between them. Germline loops: CDR1 SEHNR, CDR2 FQNEAQ (reference sequence).

This chain joins TRBV12-3 or TRBV12-4 and TRBJ2-5, with 10 bases fitting TRBD1. V dropped 6 bases and J dropped 4; count of bases not matched to a gene: 8. The CDR3 extends over 15 amino acids. CDR3 in DNA: TGTGCCAGCAGGCCCCCCGGGACAGGGGCAGAGACCCAGTACTTC. Translating gives CASRPPGTGAETQYF.

This clonotype was detected only a few times. The chain recombines TRBV9 with TRBJ2-3; 10 bases map to TRBD1. This CDR3 comprises 16 residues. CDR1 is SGDLS and CDR2 is YYNGEE in the germline V gene. With 4 bases clipped from V and 4 bases from J, the junction kept 9 bases outside the gene matches. The CDR3 DNA follows: TGTGCCAGCAGCAGACCCGGGACAGGGGTAGCAGATACGCAGTATTTT. Translated, it gives CASSRPGTGVADTQYF. The full variable domain, with the rest looked up from reference TRBV9 and TRBJ2-3, is DSGVTQTPKHLITATGQRVTLRCSPRSGDLSVYWYQQSLDQGLQFLIQYYNGEERAKGNILERFSAQQFPDLHSELNLSSLELGDSALYFCASSRPGTGVADTQYFGPGTRLTVL.

The rearrangement links TRBV6-6 to TRBJ2-1, with D perhaps given as TRBD1 or TRBD2 (5 bases each). Germline CDR1 and CDR2: MNHNY and SVGAGI (reference sequence). Trimming removed 6 bases at V and 14 bases at J, with 17 bases between. This CDR3 region has 12 residues. The CDR3 sequence is CASSVGTADEFF. DNA for the CDR3: TGTGCCAGCAGCGTAGGGACCGCCGATGAGTTCTTC.

V usage is TRBV11-2 and J usage is TRBJ1-1, with D possibly being TRBD1 (5 bases). CDR3 size: 15 residues. The germline CDR1 and CDR2 sequences are SGHAT and FQNNGV. The V and J ends lost 2 bases and 1 base respectively, with 11 bases between them. Here the CDR3 reads CASSLKRQPNTEAFF. The CDR3 DNA follows: TGTGCCAGCAGCTTAAAACGACAGCCGAACACTGAAGCTTTCTTT.

This clonotype has just a few counts. This chain joins TRBV5-6 and TRBJ2-4; 9 positions match TRBD2. The DNA end lines up better with TRBJ2-7; the J call may be wrong. The length of the CDR3 is 13 residues. Germline V CDR1 and CDR2: SGHDT, YYEEEE. The DNA of the CDR3 is TGTGCCAGCAGCTTGCTGCGGGGGGGCGAGCAGTACTTC. Translation: CASSLLRGGEQYF.

Concerning this clonotype itself: Compared with germline, one end of the junction differs, possibly owing to a read error. The CDR3 spells CASISDRGNQPQHF. The CDR3 bases are TGTGCCAGCATCTCCGACAGGGGCAATCAACCCCAGCATTTT. This sequence joins TRBV28 and TRBJ1-5, with 8 nucleotides matching TRBD1. The CDR3 sequence is 14 residues long. Per the germline V gene, CDR1 is MDHEN and CDR2 is SYDVKM.

The rearrangement joins TRBV20-1 to TRBJ2-1; D possibly uses TRBD1 or TRBD2 (5 bases each). Deletions cut 6 bases from V and 5 bases from J, with 14 bases between. Germline loops: CDR1 DFQATT, CDR2 SNEGSKA (reference sequence). This CDR3 is 13 amino acids long. CDR3 sequence (DNA): TGCAGTGCCCCCCGGGACCTTCACAATGAGCAGTTCTTC. Its protein product is CSAPRDLHNEQFF.

This clonotype was detected a few times. The chain employs TRBV9 and TRBJ1-1; D is possibly TRBD1 (5 bases). In germline, CDR1 is SGDLS, CDR2 YYNGEE. Deletions cut 2 bases from V and 4 bases from J, with 6 bases between. The CDR3 consists of 12 residues. The CDR3 reads CASSVGGTEAFF. The DNA for the CDR3 is TGTGCCAGCAGCGTCGGGGGCACTGAAGCTTTCTTT.

The rearrangement links TRBV3-1 to TRBJ1-6; D possibly corresponds to TRBD1 (6 bases). V shed 1 base and J shed 10 bases, with 14 bases lying between them. The CDR3 is 15 residues long. From germline, CDR1 is LGHDT and CDR2 YNNKEL (reference sequence). This CDR3 reads CASSQGGARLSPLHF. DNA of the CDR3: TGTGCCAGCAGCCAAGGGGGGGCGAGGTTGTCACCCCTCCACTTT.

This clonotype has only a few counts. The rearrangement links TRBV2 to TRBJ1-1; 9 positions agree with TRBD1. Trimming took 2 bases from V and 5 from J; bases not matched to a gene: 6. The CDR3 covers 15 residues. CDR1 SNHLY and CDR2 FYNNEI come from the germline V gene. The CDR3 region has the DNA TGTGCCAGCAGTGAAAGGACAGGGGATGGGACTGAAGCTTTCTTT. Residues: CASSERTGDGTEAFF.

A word on this clonotype: No conserved phenylalanine or tryptophan is present at the end of the CDR3, so a read error is the likely explanation. This rearrangement joins TRBV7-2 to TRBJ2-1, with 7 bases lining up with TRBD2. Germline loops: CDR1 SGHTA, CDR2 FQGNSA. V was pared by 4 bases and J by 2 bases, with 5 bases of the junction left unmatched. This CDR3 has 15 residues. The CDR3 loop reads CASSSERGPYNEQFS. Written as DNA, the CDR3 is TGTGCCAGCAGCTCCGAGCGGGGTCCCTACAATGAGCAGTTCTCC.

In this sample, this clonotype turned up a few times. CDR3 sequence (DNA): TGTGCCATCAGTGCCAAAGGGGGCGATGGCTACACCTTC. It codes for CAISAKGGDGYTF. V is TRBV10-3 and J is TRBJ1-2; 7 bases map to TRBD1. V shed 4 bases, J shed 6 bases, and the junction held 5 bases outside the gene matches. Germline assignment: CDR1 ENHRY and CDR2 SYGVKD. The CDR3 runs to 13 residues.

In this sample, this clonotype turned up a few times. The chain couples TRBV12-3 or TRBV12-4 to TRBJ1-5, with 7 bases aligning to TRBD1. This CDR3 has 16 amino acids. The V gene end was trimmed by 3 bases and the J gene end by 2 bases; junction bases not matched to a gene: 7. The CDR3 region is CASSLTGTNRNQPQHF. DNA for the CDR3: TGTGCCAGCAGTTTGACAGGGACGAATCGCAATCAGCCCCAGCATTTT.

This clonotype has just a few counts. The chain uses TRBV7-2 and TRBJ2-1, with 7 bases fitting TRBD2. There are 14 residues in the CDR3. Losses at the gene ends were 8 bases for V and 5 bases for J; bases not matched to a gene: 9. The germline V gene has CDR1 SGHTA and CDR2 FQGNSA. The CDR3 DNA is TGTGCCAGCGGTGGGAGCGGGGTAAACAATGAGCAGTTCTTC. Its protein is CASGGSGVNNEQFF. Variable domain in full (rest from reference TRBV7-2 and TRBJ2-1): GAGVSQSPSNKVTEKGKDVELRCDPISGHTALYWYRQSLGQGLEFLIYFQGNSAPDKSGLPSDRFSAERTGGSVSTLTIQRTQQEDSAVYLCASGGSGVNNEQFFGPGTRLTVL.

The rearrangement uses TRBV7-2 and TRBJ2-1, with 8 bases aligning to TRBD2. CDR1 and CDR2 from the germline V gene are SGHTA and FQGNSA. The CDR3 is 16 residues long. The ends lost 5 bases at V and 5 bases at J; junction bases unmatched: 11. The CDR3 DNA reads TGTGCCAGCAGCGTAGTTAGAGCGGGGGCGGACAATGAGCAGTTCTTC. This sequence encodes CASSVVRAGADNEQFF.

This clonotype was picked up one time. The rearrangement joins TRBV6-6 to TRBJ2-3, with D tentatively TRBD1 (5 bases). Trimming removed 2 bases at V and 0 bases at J, with 9 bases between. Germline V gene data show CDR1 as MNHNY and CDR2 as SVGAGI (reference sequence). There are 15 residues in the CDR3. This CDR3 is CASSYLTASTDTQYF. CDR3 nucleotides: TGTGCCAGCAGTTACCTGACAGCCAGCACAGATACGCAGTATTTT.

A few counts support this clonotype. V usage is TRBV12-3 or TRBV12-4 and J usage is TRBJ1-5; D is possibly TRBD1 (5 bases). This CDR3 contains 14 residues. The V and J ends lost 6 bases and 1 base respectively, with 10 bases between them. The CDR3 loop reads CASRVGVSNQPQHF. CDR3 in DNA: TGTGCCAGCAGGGTAGGGGTAAGCAATCAGCCCCAGCATTTT.

This chain uses TRBV4-3 with TRBJ1-3, with a tentative D call TRBD1 (5 bases). Trimming shortened V by 3 bases and J by 0 bases, and 18 bases separated the two germline ends. The CDR3 loop spans 18 amino acids. Germline loops: CDR1 LGHNA, CDR2 YSLEER. DNA for the CDR3: TGCGCCAGCAGCCAGGACCCGGTAGCAGGGATCTCTGGAAACACCATATATTTT. Its translation is CASSQDPVAGISGNTIYF.

This clonotype occurred a few times. This chain joins TRBV20-1 and TRBJ2-1, with 9 bases that match TRBD2. With 1 base clipped from V and 1 base from J, the junction kept 8 bases outside the gene matches. This CDR3 is 17 amino acids long. The V gene's germline CDR1 is DFQATT and CDR2 SNEGSKA (reference sequence). Here the CDR3 DNA reads TGCAGTGCTAGAGGGCAGGGCGGGGGGGTTTCCTACAATGAGCAGTTCTTC. It translates to CSARGQGGGVSYNEQFF.

This clonotype has at least ten counts. The chain recombines TRBV29-1 with TRBJ2-5; no clear D. The ends were cut back, 6 bases at V and 5 bases at J, with 7 bases in the middle. Germline CDR1 is SQVTM and CDR2 is ANQGSEA. The CDR3 has 10 amino acids. CDR3 bases: TGCAGCGTAGCCTGGGAGACCCAGTACTTC. This gives the protein CSVAWETQYF.

V and J are TRBV20-1 and TRBJ2-1; TRBD2 matches at 7 bases. Per germline, CDR1 DFQATT and CDR2 SNEGSKA (reference sequence). CDR3 length: 14 residues. Germline trimming cut 1 base from V and 10 bases from J; bases unmatched to any gene: 10. CDR3 bases: TGCAGTGCTAGAGTGGGGACTACCCTATCGGAGCAGTTCTTC. Translation gives CSARVGTTLSEQFF.

There are a few counts of this clonotype. The chain carries TRBV20-1 and TRBJ2-7, with 15 positions matching TRBD2. This CDR3 has 17 residues. V gave up 1 base and J gave up 6 bases; unmatched junction bases: 10. Per germline, CDR1 DFQATT and CDR2 SNEGSKA (reference sequence). CDR3 residues: CSARGWTSGGVLGEQYF. The CDR3 nucleotides read TGCAGTGCTAGAGGCTGGACTAGCGGGGGGGTTCTCGGCGAGCAGTACTTC.